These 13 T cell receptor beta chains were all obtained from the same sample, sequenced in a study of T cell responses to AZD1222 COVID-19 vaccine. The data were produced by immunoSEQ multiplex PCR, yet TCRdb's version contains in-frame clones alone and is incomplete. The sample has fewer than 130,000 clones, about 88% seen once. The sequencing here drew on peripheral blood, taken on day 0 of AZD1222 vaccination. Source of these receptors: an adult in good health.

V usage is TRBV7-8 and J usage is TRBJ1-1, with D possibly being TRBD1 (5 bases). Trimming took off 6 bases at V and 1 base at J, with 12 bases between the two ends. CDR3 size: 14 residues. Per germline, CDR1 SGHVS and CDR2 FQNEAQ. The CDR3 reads CASSRGRSNTEAFF. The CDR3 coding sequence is TGTGCCAGCAGTCGGGGACGCTCGAACACTGAAGCTTTCTTT.

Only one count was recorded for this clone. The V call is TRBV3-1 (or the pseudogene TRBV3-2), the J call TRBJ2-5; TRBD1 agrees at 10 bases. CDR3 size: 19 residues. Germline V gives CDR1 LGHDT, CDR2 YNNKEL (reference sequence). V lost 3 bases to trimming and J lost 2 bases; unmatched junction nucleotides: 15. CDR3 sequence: CASSQIGLGTGAKQETQYF. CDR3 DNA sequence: TGTGCCAGCAGCCAGATCGGCCTCGGGACAGGGGCGAAACAAGAGACCCAGTACTTC.

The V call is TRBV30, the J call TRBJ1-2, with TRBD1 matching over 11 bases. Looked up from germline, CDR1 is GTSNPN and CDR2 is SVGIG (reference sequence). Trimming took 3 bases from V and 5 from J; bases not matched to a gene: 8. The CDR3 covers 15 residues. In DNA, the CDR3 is TGTGCCTGGAGACACACCGGGACAGGGGGGTATGGCTACACCTTC. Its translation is CAWRHTGTGGYGYTF.

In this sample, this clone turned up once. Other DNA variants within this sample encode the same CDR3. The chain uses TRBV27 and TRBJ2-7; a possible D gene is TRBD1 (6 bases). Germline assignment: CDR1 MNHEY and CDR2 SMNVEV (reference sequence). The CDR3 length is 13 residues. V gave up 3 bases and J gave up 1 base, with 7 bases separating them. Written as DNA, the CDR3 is TGTGCCAGCAGTTTGACAGGTTCCTACGAGCAGTACTTC. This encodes CASSLTGSYEQYF.

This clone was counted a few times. The CDR3 sequence: CASSQETQYF. CDR3 coding DNA: TGCGCCAGCAGTCAAGAGACCCAGTACTTC. The V and J genes are TRBV23-1 and TRBJ2-5; D uncertain. TRBV23-1 is labeled an ORF, and its function is uncertain. V was clipped by 2 bases and J by 5 bases, with 0 bases between them. The CDR3 consists of 10 residues.

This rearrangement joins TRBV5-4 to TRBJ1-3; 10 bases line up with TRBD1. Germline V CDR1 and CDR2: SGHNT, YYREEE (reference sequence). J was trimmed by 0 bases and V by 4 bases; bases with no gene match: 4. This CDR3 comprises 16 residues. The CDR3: CASSQGQGVSGNTIYF. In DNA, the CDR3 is TGTGCCAGCAGCCAAGGACAGGGGGTCTCTGGAAACACCATATATTTT. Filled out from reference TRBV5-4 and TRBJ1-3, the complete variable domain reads ETGVTQSPTHLIKTRGQQVTLRCSSQSGHNTVSWYQQALGQGPQFIFQYYREEENGRGNFPPRFSGLQFPNYSSELNVNALELDDSALYLCASSQGQGVSGNTIYFGEGSWLTVV.

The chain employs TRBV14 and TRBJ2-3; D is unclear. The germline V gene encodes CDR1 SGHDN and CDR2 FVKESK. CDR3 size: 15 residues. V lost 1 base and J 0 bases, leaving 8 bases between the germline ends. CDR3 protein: CASSQVTGSTDTQYF. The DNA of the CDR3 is TGTGCCAGCAGCCAAGTCACCGGTAGCACAGATACGCAGTATTTT.

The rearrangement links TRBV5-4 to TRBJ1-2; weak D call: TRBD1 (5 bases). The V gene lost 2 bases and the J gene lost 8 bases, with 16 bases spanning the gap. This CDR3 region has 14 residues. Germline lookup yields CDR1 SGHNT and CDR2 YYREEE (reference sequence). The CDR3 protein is CASSFGGAQRGYTF. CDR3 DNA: TGTGCCAGCAGCTTTGGAGGGGCCCAGAGGGGCTACACCTTC.

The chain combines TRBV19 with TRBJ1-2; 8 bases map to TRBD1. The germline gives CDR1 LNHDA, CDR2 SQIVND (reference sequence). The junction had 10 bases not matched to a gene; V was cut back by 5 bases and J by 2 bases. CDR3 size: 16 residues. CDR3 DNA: TGTGCCAGTAGTGGACATCAGGGGGCGCGGAACTATGGCTACACCTTC. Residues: CASSGHQGARNYGYTF.

The CDR3 DNA is TGTGCCAGCAGCCCGACACAAAACACCATATATTTT. Translation gives CASSPTQNTIYF. V usage is TRBV11-2 and J usage is TRBJ1-3; D is ambiguous. V lost 5 bases and J 6 bases, leaving 8 bases between the germline ends. Per germline, CDR1 SGHAT and CDR2 FQNNGV. The CDR3 totals 12 residues.

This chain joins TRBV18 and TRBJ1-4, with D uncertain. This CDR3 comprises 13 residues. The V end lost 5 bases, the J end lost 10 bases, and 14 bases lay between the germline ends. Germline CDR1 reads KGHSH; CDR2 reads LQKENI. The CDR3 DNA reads TGTGCCAGCTCAGGAAACACGGACTCAAAACTGTTTTTT. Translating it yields CASSGNTDSKLFF.

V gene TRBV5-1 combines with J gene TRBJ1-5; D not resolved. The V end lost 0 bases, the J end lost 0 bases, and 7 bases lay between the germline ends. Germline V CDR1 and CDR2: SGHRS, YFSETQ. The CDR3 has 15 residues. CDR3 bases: TGCGCCAGCAGCTTGGCGGGCTTTAGCAATCAGCCCCAGCATTTT. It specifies CASSLAGFSNQPQHF.

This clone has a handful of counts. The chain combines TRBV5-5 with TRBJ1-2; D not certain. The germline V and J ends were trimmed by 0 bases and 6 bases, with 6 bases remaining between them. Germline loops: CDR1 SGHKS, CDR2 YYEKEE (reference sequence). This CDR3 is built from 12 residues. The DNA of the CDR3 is TGTGCCAGCAGCTTGGTTGGGGATGGCTACACCTTC. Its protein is CASSLVGDGYTF.